This TCR beta chain derives from a study of control samples from healthy donors and cancer patients. Trimming took off 0 bases at V and 0 bases at J, with 5 bases between the two ends. Germline-derived CDR1 and CDR2 are LGHDT and YNNKEL (reference sequence). The CDR3 consists of 14 residues. Generated by immunoSEQ multiplex PCR, the TCRdb table keeps only in-frame clones and is missing some. This table has under 200,000 clones, 91% appearing once. The sequence was collected from a woman between 25 and 40 years old in good health. The gene calls are TRBV3-1 (or the pseudogene TRBV3-2) and TRBJ1-1; D unresolved. Sequenced material: blood. In nucleotides, the CDR3 is TGTGCCAGCAGCCAAGAGGGGTTGAACACTGAAGCTTTCTTT. This encodes CASSQEGLNTEAFF.